These 21 T cell receptor beta chains were sequenced from one sample in a study of neoadjuvant anti-PD-1 for oral cavity cancer. Produced via immunoSEQ multiplex PCR; TCRdb's table is partial and in-frame only. This table has about 8,300 clones, 53% appearing once. The sequenced sample was tumor tissue, obtained before nivolumab (anti-PD-1) treatment. These receptors all come from a person aged 35-79 years with oral cavity squamous cell carcinoma.

Only one count was recorded for this clone. The sample carries other DNA sequences with the same CDR3. The chain links TRBV5-6 to TRBJ2-7, with D possibly matching TRBD2 (7 bases). Germline-derived CDR1 and CDR2 are SGHDT and YYEEEE. CDR3 length: 16 residues. Trimming removed 4 bases at V and 7 bases at J, with 24 bases between. CDR3 sequence: CASSLLAGAAFREQYF. The CDR3 bases are TGTGCCAGCAGCCTACTGGCGGGGGCGGCATTCCGGGAGCAGTACTTC.

The chain joins TRBV5-1 to TRBJ2-3; D perhaps matches TRBD2 (5 bases). This CDR3 is 14 amino acids long. V lost 4 bases and J 2 bases, leaving 11 bases between the germline ends. Germline lookup yields CDR1 SGHRS and CDR2 YFSETQ. Written as DNA, the CDR3 is TGCGCCAGCAGCCGGGATCAACACACAGATACGCAGTATTTT. It is translated as CASSRDQHTDTQYF.

This chain connects TRBV4-1 to TRBJ2-1; D tentatively reads TRBD1 or TRBD2 (5 bases each). The CDR3 length is 15 residues. The V and J ends lost 4 bases and 3 bases respectively, with 13 bases between them. The germline V gene has CDR1 MGHRA and CDR2 YSYEKL. The CDR3 DNA reads as TGCGCCAGCAGCCCGGGACCGACCGTCTACAATGAGCAGTTCTTC. It translates to CASSPGPTVYNEQFF.

This clone came up a few times. This chain uses TRBV5-1 with TRBJ2-7; D not resolved. The V end was cut by 4 bases, the J end by 0 bases, with 2 bases between. The CDR3 runs to 11 residues. Germline assignment: CDR1 SGHRS and CDR2 YFSETQ. The CDR3 sequence: CASSNSYEQYF. In DNA form, the CDR3 reads TGCGCCAGCAGCAACTCCTACGAGCAGTACTTC.

V is TRBV13 and J is TRBJ2-1; TRBD1 or TRBD2 may be the D gene (6 bases each). The CDR3 runs 17 residues. Germline V CDR1 and CDR2: PRHDT, FYEKMQ (reference sequence). V shed 11 bases and J shed 4 bases, with 27 bases lying between them. The CDR3 spells CASSVLQGGPDYNEQFF. DNA of the CDR3: TGTGCCTCCAGCGTTCTCCAAGGGGGGCCGGATTACAATGAGCAGTTCTTC.

The chain carries TRBV29-1 and TRBJ2-1, with D uncertain. The V gene lost 2 bases and the J gene lost 0 bases, with 14 bases spanning the gap. Germline values: CDR1 SQVTM, CDR2 ANQGSEA. This CDR3 contains 16 residues. CDR3 amino acids: CSVENPRRSSYNEQFF. The CDR3 DNA is TGCAGCGTTGAAAATCCAAGGCGGAGCTCCTACAATGAGCAGTTCTTC.

This clone was found a few times. The chain recombines TRBV27 with TRBJ2-1; 10 nucleotides match TRBD1. Trimming took 1 base from V and 8 from J; bases not matched to a gene: 8. This CDR3 is built from 16 residues. CDR1 MNHEY and CDR2 SMNVEV come from the germline V gene (reference sequence). CDR3 in amino acids: CASSLLGQGLGDEQFF. As DNA, the CDR3 is TGTGCCAGCAGTTTATTGGGACAGGGGTTGGGGGATGAGCAGTTCTTC.

This clone came up a few times. The V call is TRBV30, the J call TRBJ1-1, with TRBD1 matching over 8 bases. V trimming: 5 bases; J trimming: 0 bases; junction bases outside the gene matches: 8. The length of the CDR3 is 15 residues. Germline values: CDR1 GTSNPN, CDR2 SVGIG (reference sequence). The CDR3 protein is CAWRTGITLNTEAFF. CDR3 in DNA: TGTGCCTGGCGGACAGGGATAACTTTGAACACTGAAGCTTTCTTT.

The sample holds a few counts of this clone. The chain is built from TRBV30 and TRBJ1-1; no clear D gene. Deletions cut 4 bases from V and 4 bases from J, with 4 bases between. The CDR3 has 10 amino acids. Looked up from germline, CDR1 is GTSNPN and CDR2 is SVGIG (reference sequence). The CDR3 DNA follows: TGTGCCTGGATGACCACTGAAGCTTTCTTT. Protein sequence: CAWMTTEAFF. Complete variable domain (other parts from reference TRBV30 and TRBJ1-1): SQTIHQWPATLVQPVGSPLSLECTVEGTSNPNLYWYRQAAGRGLQLLFYSVGIGQISSEVPQNLSASRPQDRQFILSSKKLLLSDSGFYLCAWMTTEAFFGQGTRLTVV.

This chain uses TRBV9 with TRBJ1-4; D is perhaps TRBD1 (5 bases). V was shortened by 4 bases and J by 5 bases, with 9 bases between the two germline ends. CDR1 and CDR2 from the germline V gene are SGDLS and YYNGEE. The CDR3 spans 13 residues. This chain's CDR3 is CASSKWDNEKLFF. The CDR3 DNA is TGTGCCAGCAGCAAATGGGACAATGAAAAACTGTTTTTT.

The chain recombines TRBV15 with TRBJ1-5, with 7 bases fitting TRBD1. The germline gives CDR1 LNHNV, CDR2 YYDKDF (reference sequence). The CDR3 contains 18 residues. Trimming took 0 bases from V and 2 from J; bases not matched to a gene: 10. The CDR3 sequence is CATSRDSNTGTGNQPQHF. CDR3 nucleotides: TGTGCCACCAGCAGAGATTCGAATACTGGGACAGGCAATCAGCCCCAGCATTTT.

This clone showed up just a few times. The CDR3 nucleotides read TGTGCCAGCAGCTCCCTTGAGGCGGGAGGGAGGGACGAGCAGTACTTC. Translating gives CASSSLEAGGRDEQYF. V and J are TRBV7-9 and TRBJ2-7; 9 nucleotides agree with TRBD2. The CDR3 is 16 amino acids. The V segment lost 4 bases and the J segment 5 bases; nucleotides outside the gene matches: 12. In germline, CDR1 is SEHNR, CDR2 FQNEAQ (reference sequence).

The rearrangement links TRBV14 to TRBJ1-4; no definite D call. This CDR3 has 12 amino acids. Looked up from germline, CDR1 is SGHDN and CDR2 is FVKESK. V was trimmed by 4 bases and J by 6 bases, leaving 6 bases between them. CDR3 amino acids: CASSLADEKLFF. For the CDR3, the DNA is TGTGCCAGCAGCCTGGCAGATGAAAAACTGTTTTTT.

The CDR3 loop reads CARSLGRGGSEQFF. The CDR3 region has the DNA TGTGCCAGGTCCCTGGGGAGGGGGGGCAGTGAGCAGTTCTTC. The rearrangement links TRBV9 to TRBJ2-1; maybe TRBD2 (7 bases). Germline CDR1 SGDLS, CDR2 YYNGEE. CDR3 length: 14 amino acids. Trimming left V 8 bases short and J 9 bases short, with 21 bases between.

The V gene is TRBV28, the J gene TRBJ1-5; 7 positions agree with TRBD1. The CDR3 contains 15 residues. CDR1 MDHEN and CDR2 SYDVKM come from the germline V gene. Trimming took 5 bases from V and 11 from J; bases not matched to a gene: 15. Here the CDR3 reads CASSKTATGRGAQHF. The CDR3 DNA reads as TGTGCCAGCAGTAAAACCGCGACAGGGAGGGGGGCCCAGCATTTT.

This clone came up a few times. The V call is TRBV25-1, the J call TRBJ2-3; 7 nucleotides line up with TRBD1. V was clipped by 0 bases and J by 2 bases; unmatched bases: 5. CDR3 size: 16 residues. Germline V CDR1 and CDR2: MGHDK, SYGVNS. The CDR3 reads CASSEYTGQPTDTQYF. The CDR3 DNA reads TGTGCCAGCAGTGAATACACGGGACAGCCCACAGATACGCAGTATTTT.

The chain has TRBV7-9 and TRBJ2-7; D not resolved. Germline CDR1 SEHNR, CDR2 FQNEAQ (reference sequence). CDR3 length equals 12 residues. V shed 2 bases and J shed 2 bases, with 4 bases lying between them. CDR3 sequence: CASSLRPYEQYF. CDR3 DNA: TGTGCCAGCAGCTTACGTCCCTACGAGCAGTACTTC.

The CDR3 DNA reads as TGTGCCAGCAGCTCCGGGCCTTACCCCGGGGAAAAACTGTTTTTT. Residues: CASSSGPYPGEKLFF. The V gene is TRBV11-2, the J gene TRBJ1-4; D ambiguous. This CDR3 contains 15 residues. Trimming removed 4 bases from V and 8 bases from J, with 17 bases in between. CDR1 is SGHAT, CDR2 FQNNGV, per germline.

The CDR3 nucleotides read TGTGCCAGCAGCTCCCAGTTGACCGGGACGCCGCAGTACTTC. Amino acid sequence: CASSSQLTGTPQYF. The V call is TRBV9, the J call TRBJ2-7, with D perhaps TRBD1 or TRBD2 (5 bases each). Germline V CDR1 and CDR2: SGDLS, YYNGEE. There are 14 residues in the CDR3. The V end lost 4 bases, the J end lost 9 bases, and 20 bases lay between the germline ends. Complete variable domain (other parts from reference TRBV9 and TRBJ2-7): DSGVTQTPKHLITATGQRVTLRCSPRSGDLSVYWYQQSLDQGLQFLIQYYNGEERAKGNILERFSAQQFPDLHSELNLSSLELGDSALYFCASSSQLTGTPQYFGPGTRLTVT.

The CDR3 sequence is CASSTGTDYTEAFF. The CDR3 region has the DNA TGCGCCAGCAGCACCGGGACGGACTACACTGAAGCTTTCTTT. The V gene is TRBV5-1, the J gene TRBJ1-1; a weak D match, TRBD1 (5 bases). Germline V gives CDR1 SGHRS, CDR2 YFSETQ. CDR3 length: 14 residues. Trimming left V 4 bases short and J 3 bases short, with 13 bases between.

This chain links TRBV6-5 with TRBJ2-2; D might be TRBD1 or TRBD2, each matching 5 bases. Trimming pared 1 base from V and 3 bases from J, leaving 12 bases between. Germline-derived CDR1 and CDR2 are MNHEY and SVGAGI. This CDR3 is 16 amino acids long. The CDR3 region is CASSYFGGRHTGELFF. As DNA, the CDR3 is TGTGCCAGCAGTTACTTTGGGGGACGGCACACCGGGGAGCTGTTTTTT.